The sequence of this T cell receptor beta chain was determined in a study of tumor and adjacent non-tumor tissue in lung cancer. This sample's RNA came from whole unsorted tissue. This non-tumor lung sample came from over 3 cm beyond the tumor edge. Germline lookup yields CDR1 MDHEN and CDR2 SYDVKM. This CDR3 has 16 residues. TCRbeta libraries were built with three rounds of nested PCR, modified from ARM-PCR. MiXCR, run by TCRdb on the multiplex PCR reads, gives a single entry per CDR3 protein. The top ten hold roughly 29% of the sample, which has 100,000 or so distinct CDR3 sequences, 80% seen once. With regard to this clonotype: Given a much more abundant clone one base away, this may be a read error.

The sequence came from a man aged 55-75 years with small cell lung cancer. Sequenced: distant non-tumor lung tissue. V and J are TRBV28 and TRBJ1-2; 9 bases match TRBD1. CDR3 amino acids: CVSSLGGQGNVYGYTF. In nucleotides, the CDR3 is TGTGTCAGCAGTTTAGGAGGACAGGGGAATGTTTATGGCTACACCTTC.